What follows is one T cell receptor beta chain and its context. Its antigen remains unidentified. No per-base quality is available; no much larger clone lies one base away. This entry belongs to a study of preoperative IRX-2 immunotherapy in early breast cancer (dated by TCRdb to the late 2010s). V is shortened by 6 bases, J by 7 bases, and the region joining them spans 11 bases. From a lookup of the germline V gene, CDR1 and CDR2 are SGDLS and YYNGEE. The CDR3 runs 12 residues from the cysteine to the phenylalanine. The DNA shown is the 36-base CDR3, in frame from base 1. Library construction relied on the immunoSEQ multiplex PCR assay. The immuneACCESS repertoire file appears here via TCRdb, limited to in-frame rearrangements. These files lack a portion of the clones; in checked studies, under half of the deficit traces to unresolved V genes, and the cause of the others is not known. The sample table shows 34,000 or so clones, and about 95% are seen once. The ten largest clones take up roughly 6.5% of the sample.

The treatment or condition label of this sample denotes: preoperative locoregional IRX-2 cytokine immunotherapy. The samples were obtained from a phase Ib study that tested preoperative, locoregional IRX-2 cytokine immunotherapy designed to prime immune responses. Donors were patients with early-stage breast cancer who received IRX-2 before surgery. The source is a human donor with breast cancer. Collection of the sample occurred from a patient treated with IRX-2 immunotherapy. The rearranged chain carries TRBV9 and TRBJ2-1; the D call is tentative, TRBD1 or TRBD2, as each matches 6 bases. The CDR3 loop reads CASTQGGNEQFF. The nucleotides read TGTGCCAGCACTCAAGGGGGGAATGAGCAGTTCTTC.